In this sample, the clone carrying this TCR beta chain turned up many times. What it binds is not known. The data were taken from a study of identifying expanded T cells in peripheral blood. Study-wide results and caveats: Differentially abundant clones: about 1.2 between replicates, 15 to 17 at around 14 days, less than 25 at four. Across healthy donors, higher total template counts meant significantly greater roughly 2-week count variance.

Trimming took off 2 bases at V and 5 bases at J, with 17 bases between the two ends. The CDR3 sequence is 16 residues long. The germline V gene has CDR1 SEHNR and CDR2 FQNEAQ (reference sequence). During the collection period, no donor immune events like infections were recorded. Clones were sequenced by immunoSEQ multiplex PCR, and TCRdb holds only the in-frame ones, with some missing. Among 100,000 or so clones listed, around 89% were seen once. Sample: blood. J is TRBJ2-3 and V is TRBV7-9; TRBD2 is a possible D gene (5 bases). This receptor was taken from a person aged 18 to 75 in good health. In DNA, the CDR3 is TGTGCCAGCAGCTTAATCGGTGAGGGTCTAGGAGATACGCAGTATTTT. As protein: CASSLIGEGLGDTQYF.